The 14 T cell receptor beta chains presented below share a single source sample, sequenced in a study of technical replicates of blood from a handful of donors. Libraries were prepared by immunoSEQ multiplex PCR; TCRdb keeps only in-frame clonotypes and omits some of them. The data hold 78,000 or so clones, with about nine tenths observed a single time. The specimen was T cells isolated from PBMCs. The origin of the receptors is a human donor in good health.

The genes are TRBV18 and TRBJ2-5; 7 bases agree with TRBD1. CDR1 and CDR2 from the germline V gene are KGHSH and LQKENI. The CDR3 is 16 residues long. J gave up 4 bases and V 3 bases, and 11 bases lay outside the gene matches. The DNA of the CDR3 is TGTGCCAGCTCACCCGACAGGGTCGTTAGAGGAGAGACCCAGTACTTC. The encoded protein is CASSPDRVVRGETQYF.

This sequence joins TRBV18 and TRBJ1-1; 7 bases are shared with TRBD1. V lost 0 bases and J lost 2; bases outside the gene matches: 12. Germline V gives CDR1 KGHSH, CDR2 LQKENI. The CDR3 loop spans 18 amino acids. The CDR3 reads CASSPPNRGPSGNTEAFF. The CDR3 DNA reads TGTGCCAGCTCACCACCAAACAGGGGTCCATCGGGAAACACTGAAGCTTTCTTT. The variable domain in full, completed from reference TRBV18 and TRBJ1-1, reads NAGVMQNPRHLVRRRGQEARLRCSPMKGHSHVYWYRQLPEEGLKFMVYLQKENIIDESGMPKERFSAEFPKEGPSILRIQQVVRGDSAAYFCASSPPNRGPSGNTEAFFGQGTRLTVV.

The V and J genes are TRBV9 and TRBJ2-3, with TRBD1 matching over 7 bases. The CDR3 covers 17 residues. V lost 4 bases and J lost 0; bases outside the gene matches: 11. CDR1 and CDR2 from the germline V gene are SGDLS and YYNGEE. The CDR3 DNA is TGTGCCAGCAGCCCCATAGGACAGGCATCGAGCACAGATACGCAGTATTTT. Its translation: CASSPIGQASSTDTQYF.

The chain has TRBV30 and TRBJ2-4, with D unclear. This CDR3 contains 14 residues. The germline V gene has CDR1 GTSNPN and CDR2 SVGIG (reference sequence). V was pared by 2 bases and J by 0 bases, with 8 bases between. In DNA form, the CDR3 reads TGTGCCTGGAGTCCCTCTCTAGCCAAAAACATTCAGTACTTC. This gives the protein CAWSPSLAKNIQYF.

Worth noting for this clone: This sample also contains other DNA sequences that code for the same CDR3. CDR3 nucleotide sequence: TGCGCCAGCAGCTTGTCAGGCTACGAGCAGTACTTC. Translated, it gives CASSLSGYEQYF. The chain links TRBV5-1 to TRBJ2-7; D uncertain. Trimming pared 1 base from V and 3 bases from J, leaving 5 bases between. This CDR3 is 12 amino acids long. The germline V gene has CDR1 SGHRS and CDR2 YFSETQ.

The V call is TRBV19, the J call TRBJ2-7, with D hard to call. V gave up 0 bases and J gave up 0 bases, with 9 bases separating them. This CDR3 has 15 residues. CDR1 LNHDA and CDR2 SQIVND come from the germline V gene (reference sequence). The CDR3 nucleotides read TGTGCCAGTAGTATAGATGTCAGAATCTCCTACGAGCAGTACTTC. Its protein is CASSIDVRISYEQYF.

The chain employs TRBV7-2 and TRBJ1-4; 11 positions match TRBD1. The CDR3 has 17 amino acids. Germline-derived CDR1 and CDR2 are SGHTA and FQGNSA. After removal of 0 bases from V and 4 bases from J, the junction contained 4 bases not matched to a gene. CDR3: CASSLAPGTGGNEKLFF. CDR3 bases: TGTGCCAGCAGCTTAGCACCCGGGACAGGGGGTAATGAAAAACTGTTTTTT. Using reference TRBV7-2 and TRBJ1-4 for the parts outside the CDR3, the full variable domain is GAGVSQSPSNKVTEKGKDVELRCDPISGHTALYWYRQSLGQGLEFLIYFQGNSAPDKSGLPSDRFSAERTGGSVSTLTIQRTQQEDSAVYLCASSLAPGTGGNEKLFFGSGTQLSVL.

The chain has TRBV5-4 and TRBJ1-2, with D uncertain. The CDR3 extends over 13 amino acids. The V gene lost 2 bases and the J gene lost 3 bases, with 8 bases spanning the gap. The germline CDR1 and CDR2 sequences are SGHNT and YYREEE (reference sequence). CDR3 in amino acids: CASSLLADYGYTF. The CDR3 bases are TGTGCCAGCAGCTTATTGGCGGACTATGGCTACACCTTC.

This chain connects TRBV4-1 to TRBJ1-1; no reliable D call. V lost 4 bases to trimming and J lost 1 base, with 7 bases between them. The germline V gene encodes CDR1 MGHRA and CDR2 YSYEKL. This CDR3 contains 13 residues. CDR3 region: CASSLGRNTEAFF. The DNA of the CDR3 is TGCGCCAGCAGCCTAGGGAGGAACACTGAAGCTTTCTTT.

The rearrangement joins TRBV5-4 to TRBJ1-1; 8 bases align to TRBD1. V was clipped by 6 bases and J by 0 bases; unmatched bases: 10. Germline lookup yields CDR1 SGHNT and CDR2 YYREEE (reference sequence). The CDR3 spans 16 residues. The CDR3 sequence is CASILGQGTMNTEAFF. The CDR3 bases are TGTGCCAGCATCCTTGGACAGGGAACTATGAACACTGAAGCTTTCTTT.

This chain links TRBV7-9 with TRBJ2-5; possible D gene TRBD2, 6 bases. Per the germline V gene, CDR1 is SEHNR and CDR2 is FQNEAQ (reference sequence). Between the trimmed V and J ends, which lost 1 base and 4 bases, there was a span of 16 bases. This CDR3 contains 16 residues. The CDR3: CASSLVGTSQGETQYF. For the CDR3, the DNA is TGTGCCAGCAGCTTAGTAGGGACTTCTCAGGGAGAGACCCAGTACTTC.

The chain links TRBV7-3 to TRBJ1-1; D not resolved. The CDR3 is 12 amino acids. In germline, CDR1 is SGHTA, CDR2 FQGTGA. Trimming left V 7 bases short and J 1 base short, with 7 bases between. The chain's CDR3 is CASTRQNTEAFF. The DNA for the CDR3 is TGTGCCAGCACCAGGCAGAACACTGAAGCTTTCTTT.

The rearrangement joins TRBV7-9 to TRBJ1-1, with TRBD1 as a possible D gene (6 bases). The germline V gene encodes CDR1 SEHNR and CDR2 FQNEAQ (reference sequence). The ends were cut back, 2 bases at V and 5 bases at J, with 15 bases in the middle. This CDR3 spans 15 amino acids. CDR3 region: CASSLSMGAPTEAFF. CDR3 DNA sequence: TGTGCCAGCAGCTTATCTATGGGGGCCCCAACTGAAGCTTTCTTT.

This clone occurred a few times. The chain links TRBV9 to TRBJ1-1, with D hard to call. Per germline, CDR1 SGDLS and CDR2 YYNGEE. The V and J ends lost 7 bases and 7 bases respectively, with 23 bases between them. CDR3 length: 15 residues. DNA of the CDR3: TGTGCCAGCGAAGGAGGCCTTGTAGGCACACATGAAGCTTTCTTT. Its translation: CASEGGLVGTHEAFF.